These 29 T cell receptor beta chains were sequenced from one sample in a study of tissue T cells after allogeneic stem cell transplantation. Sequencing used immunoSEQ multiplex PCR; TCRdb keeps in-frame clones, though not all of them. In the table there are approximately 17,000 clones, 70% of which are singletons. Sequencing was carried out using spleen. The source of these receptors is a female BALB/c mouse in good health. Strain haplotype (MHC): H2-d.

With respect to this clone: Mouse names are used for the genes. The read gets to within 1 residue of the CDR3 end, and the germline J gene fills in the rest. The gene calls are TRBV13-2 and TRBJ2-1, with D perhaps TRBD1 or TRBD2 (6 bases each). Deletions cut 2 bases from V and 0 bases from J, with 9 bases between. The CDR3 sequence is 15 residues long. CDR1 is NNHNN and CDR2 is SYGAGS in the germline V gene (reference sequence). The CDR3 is CASGEKGGNYAEQFF. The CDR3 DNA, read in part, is TGTGCCAGCGGTGAGAAGGGGGGTAACTATGCTGAGCAGTTC.

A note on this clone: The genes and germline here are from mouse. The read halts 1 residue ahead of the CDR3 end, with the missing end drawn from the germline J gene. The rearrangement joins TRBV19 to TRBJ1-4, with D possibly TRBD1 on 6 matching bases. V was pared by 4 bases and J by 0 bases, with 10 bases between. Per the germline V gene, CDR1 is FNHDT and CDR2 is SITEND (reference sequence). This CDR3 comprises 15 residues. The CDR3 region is CASSVTGISNERLFF. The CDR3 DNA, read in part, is TGTGCCAGCAGTGTCACAGGGATTTCCAACGAAAGATTATTT.

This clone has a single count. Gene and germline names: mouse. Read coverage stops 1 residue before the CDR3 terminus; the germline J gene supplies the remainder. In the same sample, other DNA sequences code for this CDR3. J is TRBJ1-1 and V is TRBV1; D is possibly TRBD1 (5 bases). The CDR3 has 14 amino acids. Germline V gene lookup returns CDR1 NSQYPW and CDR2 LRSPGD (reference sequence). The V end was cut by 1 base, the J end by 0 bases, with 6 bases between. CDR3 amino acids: CTCSAGTTNTEVFF. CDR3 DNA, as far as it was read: TGCACCTGCAGTGCAGGGACAACAAACACAGAAGTCTTC.

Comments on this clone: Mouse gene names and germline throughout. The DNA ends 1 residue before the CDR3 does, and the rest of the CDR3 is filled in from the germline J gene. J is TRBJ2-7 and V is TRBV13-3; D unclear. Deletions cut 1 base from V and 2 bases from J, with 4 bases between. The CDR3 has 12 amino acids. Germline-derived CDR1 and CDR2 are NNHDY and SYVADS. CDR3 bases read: TGTGCCAGCAGTGATACAGCCTATGAACAGTAC. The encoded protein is CASSDTAYEQY. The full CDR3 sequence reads CASSDTAYEQYF.

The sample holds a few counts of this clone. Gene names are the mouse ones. The covered CDR3 bases are TGTGCCAGCAGACCAACCGGGACAACCAACGAAAGATTATTT. This encodes CASRPTGTTNERLF. The CDR3 in its entirety is CASRPTGTTNERLFF. This chain uses TRBV24 with TRBJ1-4, with D tentatively TRBD1 (6 bases). The read gets to within 1 residue of the CDR3 end, and the germline J gene fills in the rest. The CDR3 has 15 amino acids. Trimming took 6 bases from V and 3 from J, leaving 14 bases between them. CDR1 is KGHTA, CDR2 FRNEEI, per germline.

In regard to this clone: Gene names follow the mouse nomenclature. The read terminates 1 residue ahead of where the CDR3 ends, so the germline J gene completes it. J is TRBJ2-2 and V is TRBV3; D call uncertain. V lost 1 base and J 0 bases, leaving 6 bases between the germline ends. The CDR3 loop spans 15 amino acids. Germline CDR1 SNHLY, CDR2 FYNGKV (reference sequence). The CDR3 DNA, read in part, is TGTGCCAGCAGCTTAGAGGGCTCAAACACCGGGCAGCTCTAC. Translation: CASSLEGSNTGQLY. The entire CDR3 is CASSLEGSNTGQLYF.

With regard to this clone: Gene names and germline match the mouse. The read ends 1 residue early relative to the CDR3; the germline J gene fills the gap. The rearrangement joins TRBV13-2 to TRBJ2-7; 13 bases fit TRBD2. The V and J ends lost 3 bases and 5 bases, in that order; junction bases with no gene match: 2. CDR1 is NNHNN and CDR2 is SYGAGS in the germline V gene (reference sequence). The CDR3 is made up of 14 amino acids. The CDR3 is CASGGTGGADEQYF. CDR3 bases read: TGTGCCAGCGGTGGGACTGGGGGGGCGGATGAACAGTAC.

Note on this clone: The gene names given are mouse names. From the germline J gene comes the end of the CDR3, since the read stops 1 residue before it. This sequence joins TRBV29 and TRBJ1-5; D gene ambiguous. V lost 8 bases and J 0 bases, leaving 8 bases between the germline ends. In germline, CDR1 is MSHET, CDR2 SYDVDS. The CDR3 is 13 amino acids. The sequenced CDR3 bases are TGTGCTAGCCTGAGCGATAACAACCAGGCTCCGCTT. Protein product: CASLSDNNQAPL. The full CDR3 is CASLSDNNQAPLF.

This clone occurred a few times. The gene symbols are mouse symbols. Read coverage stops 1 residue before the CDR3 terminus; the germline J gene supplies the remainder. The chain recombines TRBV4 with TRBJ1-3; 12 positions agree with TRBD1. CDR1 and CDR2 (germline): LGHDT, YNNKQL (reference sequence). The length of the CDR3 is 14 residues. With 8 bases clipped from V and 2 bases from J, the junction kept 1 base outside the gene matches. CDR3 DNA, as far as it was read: TGTGCCAGCCGGGACAGGGGGCCTGGAAATACGCTCTAT. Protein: CASRDRGPGNTLY. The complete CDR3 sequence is CASRDRGPGNTLYF.

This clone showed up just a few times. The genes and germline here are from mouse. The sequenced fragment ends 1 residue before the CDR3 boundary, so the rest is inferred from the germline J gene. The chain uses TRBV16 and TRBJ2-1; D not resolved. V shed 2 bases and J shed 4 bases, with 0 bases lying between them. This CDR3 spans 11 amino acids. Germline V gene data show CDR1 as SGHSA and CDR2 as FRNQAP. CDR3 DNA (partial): TGTGCAAGCAGCTTATATGCTGAGCAGTTC. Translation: CASSLYAEQF. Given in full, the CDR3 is CASSLYAEQFF.

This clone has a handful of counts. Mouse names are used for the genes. CDR3 region: CASSLGLGGQDTQYF. Partial CDR3 DNA: TGTGCCAGCAGCCTGGGACTGGGGGGGCAAGACACCCAGTAC. The J gene is TRBJ2-5, the V gene TRBV13-1; the match to TRBD2 covers 13 bases. The read falls 1 residue short of the CDR3 end, and the missing part is taken from the germline J gene. This CDR3 region has 15 residues. V trimming: 5 bases; J trimming: 3 bases; junction bases outside the gene matches: 3. In germline, CDR1 is NSHNY, CDR2 SYGAGN.

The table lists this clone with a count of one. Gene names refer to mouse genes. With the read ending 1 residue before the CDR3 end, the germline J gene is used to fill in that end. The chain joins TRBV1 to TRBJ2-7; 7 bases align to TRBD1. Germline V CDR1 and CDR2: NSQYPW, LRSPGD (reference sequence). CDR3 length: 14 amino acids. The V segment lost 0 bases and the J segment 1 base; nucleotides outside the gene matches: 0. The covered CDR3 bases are TGCACCTGCAGTGCAGAGGGACAGTCCTATGAACAGTAC. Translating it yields CTCSAEGQSYEQY. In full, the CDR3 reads CTCSAEGQSYEQYF.

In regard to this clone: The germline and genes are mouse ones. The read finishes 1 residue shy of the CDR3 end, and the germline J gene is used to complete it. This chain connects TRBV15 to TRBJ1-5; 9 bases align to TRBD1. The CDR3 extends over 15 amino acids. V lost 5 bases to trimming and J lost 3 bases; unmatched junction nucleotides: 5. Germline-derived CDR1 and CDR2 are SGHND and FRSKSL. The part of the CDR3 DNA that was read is TGTGCCAGCAGTATTCGACAGGGGGTCAACCAGGCTCCGCTT. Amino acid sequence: CASSIRQGVNQAPL. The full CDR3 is CASSIRQGVNQAPLF.

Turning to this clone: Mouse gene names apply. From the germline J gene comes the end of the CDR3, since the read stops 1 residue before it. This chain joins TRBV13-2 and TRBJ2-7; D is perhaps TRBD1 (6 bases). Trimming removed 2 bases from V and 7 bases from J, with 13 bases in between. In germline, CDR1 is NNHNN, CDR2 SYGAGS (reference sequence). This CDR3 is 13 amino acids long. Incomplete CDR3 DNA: TGTGCCAGCGGTGACAGGGGCATTATGGAACAGTAC. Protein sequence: CASGDRGIMEQY. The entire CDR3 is CASGDRGIMEQYF.

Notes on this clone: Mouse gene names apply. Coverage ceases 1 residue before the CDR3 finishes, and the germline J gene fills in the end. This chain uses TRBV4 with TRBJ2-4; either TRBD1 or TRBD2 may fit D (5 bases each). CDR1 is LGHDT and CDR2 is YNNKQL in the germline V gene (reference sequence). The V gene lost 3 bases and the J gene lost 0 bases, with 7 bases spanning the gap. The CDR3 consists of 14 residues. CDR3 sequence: CASSYGGSQNTLYF. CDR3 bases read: TGTGCCAGCAGCTACGGGGGTAGTCAAAACACCTTGTAC. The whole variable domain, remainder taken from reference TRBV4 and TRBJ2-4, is ETAVFQTPNYHVTQVGNEVSFNCKQTLGHDTMYWYKQDSKKLLKIMFSYNNKQLIVNETVPRRFSPQSSDKAHLNLRIKSVEPEDSAVYLCASSYGGSQNTLYFGAGTRLSVL.

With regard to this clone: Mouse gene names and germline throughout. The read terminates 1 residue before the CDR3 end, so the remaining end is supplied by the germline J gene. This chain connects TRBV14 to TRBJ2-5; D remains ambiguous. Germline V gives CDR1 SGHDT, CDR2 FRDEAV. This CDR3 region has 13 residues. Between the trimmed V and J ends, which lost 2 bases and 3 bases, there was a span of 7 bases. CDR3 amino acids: CASSLNLQDTQYF. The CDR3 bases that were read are TGTGCCAGCAGTTTGAATCTGCAAGACACCCAGTAC.

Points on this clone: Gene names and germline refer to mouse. CDR3 in amino acids: CASSQEQGRDERLFF. The sequenced CDR3 bases are TGTGCCAGCAGCCAAGAACAGGGTAGGGACGAAAGATTATTT. The chain has TRBV5 and TRBJ1-4; possibly TRBD1 for D (6 bases). The CDR3 end falls 1 residue outside the read, so it is completed with the germline J gene. Trimming removed 0 bases at V and 6 bases at J, with 11 bases between. The CDR3 extends over 15 amino acids. Germline-derived CDR1 and CDR2 are LGHNA and YNLKQL (reference sequence).

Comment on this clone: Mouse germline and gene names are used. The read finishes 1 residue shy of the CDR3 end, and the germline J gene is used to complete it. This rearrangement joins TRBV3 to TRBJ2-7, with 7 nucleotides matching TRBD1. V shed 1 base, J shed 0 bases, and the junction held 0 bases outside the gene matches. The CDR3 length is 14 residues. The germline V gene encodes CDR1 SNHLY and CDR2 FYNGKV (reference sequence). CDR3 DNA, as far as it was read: TGTGCCAGCAGCTTAGGGGACAGCTCCTATGAACAGTAC. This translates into CASSLGDSSYEQY. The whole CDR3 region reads CASSLGDSSYEQYF.

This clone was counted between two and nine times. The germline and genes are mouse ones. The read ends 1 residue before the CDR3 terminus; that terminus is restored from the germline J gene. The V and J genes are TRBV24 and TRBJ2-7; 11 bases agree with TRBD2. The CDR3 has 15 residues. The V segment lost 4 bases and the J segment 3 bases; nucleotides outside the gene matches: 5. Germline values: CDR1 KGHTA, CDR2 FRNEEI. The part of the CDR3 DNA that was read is TGTGCCAGCAGTCGCCCGGGACTGGGGGACTATGAACAGTAC. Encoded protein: CASSRPGLGDYEQY. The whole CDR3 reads CASSRPGLGDYEQYF.

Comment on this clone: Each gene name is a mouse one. CDR3 sequence: CASSRDWVNTGQLYF. CDR3 DNA (partial): TGTGCCAGCAGCCGGGACTGGGTAAACACCGGGCAGCTCTAC. The chain couples TRBV4 to TRBJ2-2, with 9 positions matching TRBD2. Sequencing ends 1 residue short of the CDR3 end; the germline J gene provides the rest. This CDR3 is 15 amino acids long. CDR1 is LGHDT, CDR2 YNNKQL, per germline (reference sequence). V lost 5 bases and J lost 1; bases outside the gene matches: 2.

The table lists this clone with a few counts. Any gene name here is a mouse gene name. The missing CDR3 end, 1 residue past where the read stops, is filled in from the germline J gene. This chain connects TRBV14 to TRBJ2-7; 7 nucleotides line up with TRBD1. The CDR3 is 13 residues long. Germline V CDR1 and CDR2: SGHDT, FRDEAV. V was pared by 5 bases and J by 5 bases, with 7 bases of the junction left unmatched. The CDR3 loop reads CASSLRGWDEQYF. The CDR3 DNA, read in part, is TGTGCCAGCAGCCTCAGGGGGTGGGATGAACAGTAC.

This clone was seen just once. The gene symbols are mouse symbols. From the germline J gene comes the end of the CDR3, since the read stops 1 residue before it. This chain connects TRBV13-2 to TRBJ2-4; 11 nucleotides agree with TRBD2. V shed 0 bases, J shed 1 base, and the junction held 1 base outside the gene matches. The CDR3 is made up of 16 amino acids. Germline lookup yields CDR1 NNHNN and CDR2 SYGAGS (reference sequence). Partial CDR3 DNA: TGTGCCAGCGGTGATGCGGGACTGGGGGGTCAAAACACCTTGTAC. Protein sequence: CASGDAGLGGQNTLY. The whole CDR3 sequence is CASGDAGLGGQNTLYF.

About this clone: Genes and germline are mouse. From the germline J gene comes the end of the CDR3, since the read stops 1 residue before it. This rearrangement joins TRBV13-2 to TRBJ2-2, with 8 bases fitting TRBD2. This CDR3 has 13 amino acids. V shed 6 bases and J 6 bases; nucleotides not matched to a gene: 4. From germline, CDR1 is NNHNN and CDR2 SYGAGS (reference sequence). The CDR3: CASEGGGSGQLYF. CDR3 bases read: TGTGCCAGCGAAGGGGGGGGCTCCGGGCAGCTCTAC.

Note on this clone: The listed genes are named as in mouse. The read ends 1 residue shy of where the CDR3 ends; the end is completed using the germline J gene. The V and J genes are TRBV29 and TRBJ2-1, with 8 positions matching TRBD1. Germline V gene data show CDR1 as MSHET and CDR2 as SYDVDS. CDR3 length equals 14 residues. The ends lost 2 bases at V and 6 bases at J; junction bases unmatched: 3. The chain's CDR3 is CASSLTDRVAEQFF. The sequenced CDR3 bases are TGTGCTAGCAGTTTAACGGACAGGGTTGCTGAGCAGTTC.

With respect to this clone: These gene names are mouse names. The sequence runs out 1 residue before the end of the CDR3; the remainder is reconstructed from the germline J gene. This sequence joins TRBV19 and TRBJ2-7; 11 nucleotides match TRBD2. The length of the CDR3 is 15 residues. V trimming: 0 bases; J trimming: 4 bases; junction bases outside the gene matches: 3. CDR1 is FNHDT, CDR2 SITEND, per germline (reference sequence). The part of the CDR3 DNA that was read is TGTGCCAGCAGTATAGCCGGGACTGGGGGTTATGAACAGTAC. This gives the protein CASSIAGTGGYEQY. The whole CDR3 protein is CASSIAGTGGYEQYF.

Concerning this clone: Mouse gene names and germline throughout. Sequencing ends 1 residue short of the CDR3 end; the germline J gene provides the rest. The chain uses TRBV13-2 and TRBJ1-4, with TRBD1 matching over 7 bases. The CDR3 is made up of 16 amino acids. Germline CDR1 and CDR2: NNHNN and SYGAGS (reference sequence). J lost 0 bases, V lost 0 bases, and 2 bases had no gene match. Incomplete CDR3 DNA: TGTGCCAGCGGTGATGCACAGGGGATTTCCAACGAAAGATTATTT. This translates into CASGDAQGISNERLF. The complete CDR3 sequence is CASGDAQGISNERLFF.

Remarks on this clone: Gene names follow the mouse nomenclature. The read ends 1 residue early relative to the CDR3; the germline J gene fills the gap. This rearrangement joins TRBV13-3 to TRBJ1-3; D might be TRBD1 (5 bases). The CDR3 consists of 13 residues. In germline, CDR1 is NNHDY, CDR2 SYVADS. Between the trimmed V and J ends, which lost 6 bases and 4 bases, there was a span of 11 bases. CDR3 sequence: CASTPGGGNTLYF. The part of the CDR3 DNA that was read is TGTGCCAGCACCCCGGGGGGGGGAAATACGCTCTAT. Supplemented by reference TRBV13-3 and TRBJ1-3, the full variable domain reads EAAVTQSPRSKVAVTGGKVTLSCHQTNNHDYMYWYRQDTGHGLRLIHYSYVADSTEKGDIPDGYKASRPSQENFSLILELASLSQTAVYFCASTPGGGNTLYFGEGSRLIVV.

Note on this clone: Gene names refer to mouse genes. CDR3 protein: CASSGLGAYAEQFF. The part of the CDR3 DNA that was read is TGTGCCAGCAGTGGACTGGGGGCCTATGCTGAGCAGTTC. The V and J genes are TRBV13-1 and TRBJ2-1, with 9 bases aligning to TRBD2. The read terminates 1 residue ahead of where the CDR3 ends, so the germline J gene completes it. Germline V gene lookup returns CDR1 NSHNY and CDR2 SYGAGN. This CDR3 is 14 amino acids long. Trimming at V came to 3 bases and at J to 3 bases, leaving 1 base not matched to a gene.

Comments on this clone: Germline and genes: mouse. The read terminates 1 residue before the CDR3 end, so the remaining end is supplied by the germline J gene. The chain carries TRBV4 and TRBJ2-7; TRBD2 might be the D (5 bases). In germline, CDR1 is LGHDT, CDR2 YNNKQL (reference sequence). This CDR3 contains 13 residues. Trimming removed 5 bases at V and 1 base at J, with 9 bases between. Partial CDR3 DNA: TGTGCCAGCAGCCCCGCTGGGTCCTATGAACAGTAC. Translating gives CASSPAGSYEQY. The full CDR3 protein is CASSPAGSYEQYF.